These T cell receptor beta chains were read from a single sample in a study of neurological immune-mediated disorders. TCRdb itself ran the 5' RACE reads through MiXCR, one entry per CDR3 protein. The sample yields roughly 60,000 distinct CDR3 sequences, more than 8% seen once. Sequencing was done on a sample of PBMCs. These receptors originate from a man between 25 and 39 years old in good health. The CDR3 runs from the conserved cysteine through the conserved F or W. A D gene is named only where the DNA matches it firmly. Expanded clones get a size class; other rows say once, few or many, or leave the size out.

DNA	CDR3	size	V	J	D
TGCGCCAGCAGCTTCCGGGACAGAGTCTACAATGAGCAGTTCTTC	CASSFRDRVYNEQFF	many	TRBV5-1	TRBJ2-1	TRBD1
TGCAGTGCGCCGAACAGGGGAGGGTCTTACGAGCAGTACTTC	CSAPNRGGSYEQYF	many	TRBV20-1	TRBJ2-7	.
TGCAGTGCCTACGTACAGGGTTCAAATCAGCCCCAGCATTTT	CSAYVQGSNQPQHF	few	TRBV20-1	TRBJ1-5	.
TGTGCCAGCAGCTTGGCCGGGACGGATAATTCACCCCTCCACTTT	CASSLAGTDNSPLHF	many	TRBV5-5	TRBJ1-6	.
TGCAGCGCCTTGCCCGGACAGGGTCAGCCCCAGCATTTT	CSALPGQGQPQHF	many	TRBV29-1	TRBJ1-5	TRBD1
TGTGCCAGCAGACTGGCATTTGGGGCTACCGGGGAGCTGTTTTTT	CASRLAFGATGELFF	many	TRBV5-5	TRBJ2-2	.
TGTGCCAGCAGCAGCGCCCCGAGACAGGGGGCCTACGAGCAGTACTTC	CASSSAPRQGAYEQYF	many	TRBV11-2	TRBJ2-7	TRBD1
TGCAGTGCTAGAGATCTTTGGCGCGATGAGCAGTTCTTC	CSARDLWRDEQFF	.	TRBV20-1	TRBJ2-1	.
TGTGCCAGCAGCGTAACGATAGCGGGAGTGGCGGAGACCCAGTACTTC	CASSVTIAGVAETQYF	many	TRBV9	TRBJ2-5	TRBD2
TGTGCCACCAGTGATTTCGGGCGCCTAACCGGGGAGCTGTTTTTT	CATSDFGRLTGELFF	many	TRBV24-1	TRBJ2-2	.
TGTGCCAGCAACTACTATAAGTCCTCGACAGATACGCAGTATTTT	CASNYYKSSTDTQYF	many	TRBV6-2/TRBV6-3	TRBJ2-3	.
TGTGCCAGCAGCCCAGGGGGCGAGCAGTACTTC	CASSPGGEQYF	many	TRBV7-8	TRBJ2-7	TRBD1
TGTGCCAGCAGAGCGGGACAGGTCGCCGGGGAGCTGTTTTTT	CASRAGQVAGELFF	many	TRBV6-1	TRBJ2-2	.